This TCR beta chain was observed in a study of blood T cell repertoires in COVID-19. On the study more broadly: PBMCs, B-cell-depleted T cells, or T cells were the source of the cDNA or gDNA that made up the material.

Authors' methods: Reference gene primer amplification gave nucleated cell count estimates. Profiled with immunoSEQ multiplex PCR; TCRdb holds only in-frame clones, not every one. V, J and clone size reflect that table, while D and trimming were determined from the DNA. The table has 190,000 or so clones, 70% to 85% seen once; the top ten hold approximately 15%. Germline V gene data show CDR1 as SGHAT and CDR2 as FQDESV (reference sequence). V trimming: 8 bases; J trimming: 4 bases; junction bases outside the gene matches: 16. The CDR3 sequence is 16 residues long. This clonotype was sampled from a man aged 50 or older who had recovered from COVID-19. The chain employs TRBV11-1 and TRBJ2-5; 7 bases align to TRBD2. The source material was peripheral blood. DNA for the CDR3: TGTGCCAGCGCCTCCCTCCGGGAGGTCCGTCGAGAGACCCAGTACTTC. It encodes CASASLREVRRETQYF.